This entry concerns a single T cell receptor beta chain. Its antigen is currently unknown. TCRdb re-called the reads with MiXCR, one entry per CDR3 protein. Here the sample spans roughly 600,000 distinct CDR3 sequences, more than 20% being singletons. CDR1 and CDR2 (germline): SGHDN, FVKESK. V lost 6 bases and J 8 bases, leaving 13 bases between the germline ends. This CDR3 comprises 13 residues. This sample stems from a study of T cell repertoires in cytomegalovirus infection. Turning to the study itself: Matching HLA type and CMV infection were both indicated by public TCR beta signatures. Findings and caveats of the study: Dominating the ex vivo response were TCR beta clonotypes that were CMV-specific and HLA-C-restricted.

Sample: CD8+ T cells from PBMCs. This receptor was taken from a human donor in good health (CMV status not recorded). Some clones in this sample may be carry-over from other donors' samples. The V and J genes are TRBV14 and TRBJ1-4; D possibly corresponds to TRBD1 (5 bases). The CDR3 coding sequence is TGTGCCAGCAGGAAGAGGGGAACGGAAAAACTGTTTTTT. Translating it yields CASRKRGTEKLFF.